One TCR beta chain is described in this entry. What it recognizes is unknown. This sample was taken from a study of CXCR3-negative and CXCR3-positive naive CD8 T cells. Findings of the study overall: For CXCR3-positive naive cells, TRB CDR3s were more hydrophobic than those of CXCR3-negative naive cells.

All TRB cDNA libraries came from 5' RACE performed with UMI labels. From the 5' RACE reads, TCRdb lists one entry per CDR3 protein and no DNA. This listing includes roughly 93,000 distinct CDR3 sequences. The V gene's germline CDR1 is MGHRA and CDR2 YSYEKL. The CDR3 has 13 residues. Material for sequencing was naive CXCR3+ CD8+ T cells from blood. The subset was: CD45RO-CCR7+CD27+CD95- naive CD8+ T cells expressing CXCR3 (TNR3+). V gene TRBV4-1 combines with J gene TRBJ2-1. This sequence originates from a human donor in good health. Some clones in this sample may be carry-over from other donors' samples. The CDR3 protein is CASSQDLGPEQFF.